This is a list of T cell receptor beta chains from one sample in a study of blood T cell repertoires in COVID-19. Generated by immunoSEQ multiplex PCR, the TCRdb table keeps only in-frame clones and is missing some. Of over 200,000 clones listed, over 80% were seen once; the top ten hold more than 1%. The sequencing input was PBMCs or T cells enriched from blood (not recorded which). Receptor source: a human donor in a cohort exposed to, infected with or recovered from COVID-19 (not recorded which). The donor label of this sample is uncertain. The CDR3 runs from the conserved cysteine through the conserved F or W. The order of the fields is V gene, clone size, J gene, CDR3 protein. The size field is filled for only some rows; it gives once, few, many or a size class.

TRBV4-1	.	TRBJ1-1	CASSQDLTVNTEAFF
TRBV18	.	TRBJ2-7	CASSPSGQGRNEQYF
TRBV15	.	TRBJ2-5	CATSVSRVRGETQYF
TRBV10-3	.	TRBJ2-7	CAISEPSGTGRYEQYF
TRBV6-5	.	TRBJ1-5	CASQRQALRPQHF
TRBV6-2/TRBV6-3	.	TRBJ2-5	CASSSSGARETQYF
TRBV29-1	.	TRBJ1-2	CSVEGDSYGYTF
TRBV5-1	.	TRBJ2-3	CASSIGLAGLTDTQYF
TRBV6-5	.	TRBJ2-5	CASSYRDRVGETQYF
TRBV6-5	.	TRBJ1-5	CASSYSAGVNQPQHF
TRBV5-4	.	TRBJ2-3	CASKAGGRPDTQYF
TRBV7-6	few	TRBJ1-4	CASSLDGGGTNEKLFF
TRBV18	.	TRBJ1-1	CASSPATRGNVGTEAFF
TRBV18	.	TRBJ1-6	CASSPGQGGISPLHF
TRBV5-4	.	TRBJ2-2	CASSLPGQGTGELFF
TRBV5-1	few	TRBJ1-6	CASSLGNSSPLHF
TRBV4-1	.	TRBJ1-5	CASSQVPYSNQPQHF
TRBV27	.	TRBJ2-7	CASSLSMGRATGEQYF
TRBV5-8	.	TRBJ2-7	CASSSLGGGYEQYF
TRBV9	.	TRBJ2-5	CASSPGEGMETQYF
TRBV5-6	.	TRBJ1-5	CASSRGGNQPQHF
TRBV4-3	.	TRBJ2-7	CASSQGTGDYEQYF
TRBV4-3	.	TRBJ1-5	CASSLLQGAGQPQHF
TRBV4-2	.	TRBJ2-1	CASSQQRGLAVDEQFF
TRBV10-3	.	TRBJ2-5	CAIRDSDQETQYF
TRBV10-3	.	TRBJ1-2	CAILRTGKNYGYTF